One and the same sample provided the 4 T cell receptor beta chains below, sequenced in a study of OX40 agonist ivuxolimab in advanced cancers. Libraries were built with the immunoSEQ multiplex PCR assay. This immuneACCESS table, as held by TCRdb, lists in-frame sequences with V and J called but not all clones. Of the missing ones, under half trace to an unresolved V gene in checked studies; the others have no known cause. Across this sample there are about 76,000 clones, with 70% to 90% seen only once. Of the sample, approximately 5% is held by the ten largest clones. Here the sequenced sample was CD4+ or CD8+ T cells sorted from blood, taken in a trial of the OX40 agonist ivuxolimab. The receptors come from an adult with an advanced solid tumor such as melanoma, head and neck, liver or kidney cancer.

The rearrangement uses TRBV7-9 and TRBJ2-1, with D possibly matching TRBD2 (5 bases). V was shortened by 4 bases and J by 0 bases, with 19 bases between the two germline ends. The germline V gene has CDR1 SEHNR and CDR2 FQNEAQ (reference sequence). The CDR3 totals 18 residues. In nucleotides, the CDR3 is TGTGCCAGCAGCTCACTCCGGAGCGGCACCAGCTCCTACAATGAGCAGTTCTTC. Its translation: CASSSLRSGTSSYNEQFF. Full variable domain (missing parts from reference TRBV7-9 and TRBJ2-1): DTGVSQNPRHKITKRGQNVTFRCDPISEHNRLYWYRQTLGQGPEFLTYFQNEAQLEKSRLLSDRFSAERPKGSFSTLEIQRTEQGDSAMYLCASSSLRSGTSSYNEQFFGPGTRLTVL.

The chain joins TRBV7-8 to TRBJ1-1; tentatively, D is TRBD1 (5 bases). Trimming shortened V by 2 bases and J by 7 bases, and 8 bases separated the two germline ends. Germline V gene lookup returns CDR1 SGHVS and CDR2 FQNEAQ. CDR3 length: 12 residues. This CDR3 is CASSLPQGEAFF. DNA for the CDR3: TGTGCCAGCAGCTTACCGCAGGGTGAAGCTTTCTTT. Supplemented by reference TRBV7-8 and TRBJ1-1, the full variable domain reads GAGVSQSPRYKVAKRGQDVALRCDPISGHVSLFWYQQALGQGPEFLTYFQNEAQLDKSGLPSDRFFAERPEGSVSTLKIQRTQQEDSAVYLCASSLPQGEAFFGQGTRLTVV.

The rearrangement uses TRBV2 and TRBJ2-7; the match to TRBD2 covers 7 bases. This CDR3 comprises 13 residues. Trimming cost V 6 bases and J 5 bases; bases outside gene matches: 7. The germline gives CDR1 SNHLY, CDR2 FYNNEI. The CDR3 reads CASRAGSRDEQYF. The CDR3 bases are TGTGCCAGCAGAGCGGGAAGTCGAGACGAGCAGTACTTC. Complete variable domain (other parts from reference TRBV2 and TRBJ2-7): EPEVTQTPSHQVTQMGQEVILRCVPISNHLYFYWYRQILGQKVEFLVSFYNNEISEKSEIFDDQFSVERPDGSNFTLKIRSTKLEDSAMYFCASRAGSRDEQYFGPGTRLTVT.

The rearrangement joins TRBV4-2 to TRBJ2-7; D is possibly TRBD1 (5 bases). Germline CDR1 is LGHNA and CDR2 is YNFKEQ. The V end was cut by 5 bases, the J end by 1 base, with 18 bases between. This CDR3 has 16 residues. In nucleotides, the CDR3 is TGTGCCAGCAGCTTGCTAGGTATAGACAGATCCTACGAGCAGTACTTC. Encoded protein: CASSLLGIDRSYEQYF.